The source of this T cell receptor (beta chain) is a study of OX40 agonist ivuxolimab in advanced cancers. Study-wide context: Patients with hepatocellular carcinoma, melanoma, renal cell or head and neck cancer made up the dose-escalation patients.

Repertoires were generated with immunoSEQ multiplex PCR, while TCRdb's copy carries only in-frame clones and drops some. Here the sample spans about 82,000 clones, more than 80% being singletons. The CDR3 contains 17 residues. Germline-derived CDR1 and CDR2 are SGHKS and YYEKEE (reference sequence). With V trimmed by 4 bases and J by 0 bases, 11 bases remained unmatched. The sequence derives from an adult with an advanced solid tumor such as melanoma, head and neck, liver or kidney cancer. This sample comprised CD4+ or CD8+ T cells sorted from blood, obtained in a trial of the OX40 agonist ivuxolimab. The chain is built from TRBV5-5 and TRBJ1-1; TRBD1 agrees at 8 bases. The DNA of the CDR3 is TGTGCCAGCAGCCTTCGACAGGGGATAAGGGTGAACACTGAAGCTTTCTTT. It encodes CASSLRQGIRVNTEAFF.